This T cell receptor beta chain was recorded in a study of regulatory T cells in long-lasting Graves disease. Study results and caveats: Favoring TRBV28, TRBJ1-2 and TRBJ2-5 was a feature seen in persistent disease.

This clonotype was observed at least ten times. Its target is unknown. Time point given: newly diagnosed GD, antithyroid drugs for less than 3 months. Following extraction of RNA from PBMCs, that RNA was used to make the TCR library. Xi'an, China, was home to the endocrinology department that provided patients. Relying on iRepertoire HTBI primers and Arm-PCR of CDR3 regions, the team built TCR beta libraries. TCRdb reprocessed the multiplex PCR reads via MiXCR and lists one record per CDR3 protein. This table has 350,000 to 400,000 distinct CDR3 sequences, 15% to 20% appearing once. The V gene lost 2 bases and the J gene lost 9 bases, with 8 bases spanning the gap. The CDR3 is 12 residues long. This same sample was also taken into another study, of T cells in Graves' hyperthyroidism and ophthalmopathy.

Sample: peripheral blood mononuclear cells (PBMCs), taken at new diagnosis, from a patient treated with antithyroid drugs. This receptor was obtained from a woman between 18 and 30 years old with Graves disease. The chain carries TRBV12-3 or TRBV12-4 and TRBJ2-1; D call uncertain. Written as DNA, the CDR3 is TGTGCCAGCAGTTTAAGTATTGGTGAGCAGTTCTTC. Its translation: CASSLSIGEQFF.